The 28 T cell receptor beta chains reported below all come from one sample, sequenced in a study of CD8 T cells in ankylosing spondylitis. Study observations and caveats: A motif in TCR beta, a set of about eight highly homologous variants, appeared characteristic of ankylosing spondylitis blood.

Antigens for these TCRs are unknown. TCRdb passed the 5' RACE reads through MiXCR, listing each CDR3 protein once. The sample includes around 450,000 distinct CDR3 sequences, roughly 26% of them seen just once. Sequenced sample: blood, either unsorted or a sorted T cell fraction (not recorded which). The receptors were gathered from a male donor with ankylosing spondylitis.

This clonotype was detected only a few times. The CDR3 DNA sequence: TGTGCCAGCAGCGCCTATCACCTCCTGCCCTACAATGAGCAGTTCTTC. Translation: CASSAYHLLPYNEQFF. The V call is TRBV5-6, the J call TRBJ2-1; unclear D gene. Trimming took 4 bases from V and 2 from J, leaving 16 bases between them. CDR3 size: 16 residues. The germline V gene has CDR1 SGHDT and CDR2 YYEEEE.

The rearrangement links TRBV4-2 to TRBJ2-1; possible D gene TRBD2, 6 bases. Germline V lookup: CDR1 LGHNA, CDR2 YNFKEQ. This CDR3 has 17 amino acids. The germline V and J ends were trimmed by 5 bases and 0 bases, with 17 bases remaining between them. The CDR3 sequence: CASSVHIGGDSYNEQFF. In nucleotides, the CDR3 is TGTGCCAGCAGCGTACATATCGGGGGAGACTCCTACAATGAGCAGTTCTTC.

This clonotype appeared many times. The CDR3 sequence is CSARGLAGADNEQFF. The CDR3 region has the DNA TGCAGTGCTAGAGGACTAGCGGGCGCGGACAATGAGCAGTTCTTC. The chain recombines TRBV20-1 with TRBJ2-1, with 10 bases identical to TRBD2. Germline V CDR1 and CDR2: DFQATT, SNEGSKA (reference sequence). After removal of 1 base from V and 5 bases from J, the junction contained 5 bases not matched to a gene. There are 15 residues in the CDR3.

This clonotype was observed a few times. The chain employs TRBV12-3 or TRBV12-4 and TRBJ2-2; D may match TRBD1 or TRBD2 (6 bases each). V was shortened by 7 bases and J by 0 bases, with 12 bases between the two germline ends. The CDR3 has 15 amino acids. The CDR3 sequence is CASILGGSNTGELFF. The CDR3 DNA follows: TGTGCCAGCATCCTAGGGGGGTCGAACACCGGGGAGCTGTTTTTT.

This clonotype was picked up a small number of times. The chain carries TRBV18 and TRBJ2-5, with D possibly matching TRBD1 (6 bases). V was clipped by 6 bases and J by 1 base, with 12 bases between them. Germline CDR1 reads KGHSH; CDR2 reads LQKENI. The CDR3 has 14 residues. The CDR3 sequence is CASSHRDGQETQYF. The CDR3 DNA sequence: TGTGCCAGCTCCCACAGGGACGGCCAAGAGACCCAGTACTTC.

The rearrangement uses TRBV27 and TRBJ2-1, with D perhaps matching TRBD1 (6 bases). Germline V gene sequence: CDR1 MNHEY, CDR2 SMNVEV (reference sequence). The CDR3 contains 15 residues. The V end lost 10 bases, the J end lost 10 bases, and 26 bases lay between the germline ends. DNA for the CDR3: TGTGCCACCCGAAAAAGACAGGCCCTCTTTGGCGAGCAGTTCTTC. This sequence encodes CATRKRQALFGEQFF.

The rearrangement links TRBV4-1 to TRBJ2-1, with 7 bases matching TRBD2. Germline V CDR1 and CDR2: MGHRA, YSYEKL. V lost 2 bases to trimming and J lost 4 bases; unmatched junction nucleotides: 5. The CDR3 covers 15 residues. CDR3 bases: TGCGCCAGCAGCCAACTGGGACTACGATACAATGAGCAGTTCTTC. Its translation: CASSQLGLRYNEQFF.

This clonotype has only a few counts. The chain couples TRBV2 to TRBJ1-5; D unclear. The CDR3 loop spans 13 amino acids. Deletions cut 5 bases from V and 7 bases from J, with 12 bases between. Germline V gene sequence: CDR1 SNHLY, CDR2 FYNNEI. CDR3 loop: CASSRGGEQPQHF. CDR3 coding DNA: TGTGCCAGCAGTCGGGGAGGAGAGCAGCCCCAGCATTTT. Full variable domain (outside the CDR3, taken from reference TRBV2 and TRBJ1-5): EPEVTQTPSHQVTQMGQEVILRCVPISNHLYFYWYRQILGQKVEFLVSFYNNEISEKSEIFDDQFSVERPDGSNFTLKIRSTKLEDSAMYFCASSRGGEQPQHFGDGTRLSIL.

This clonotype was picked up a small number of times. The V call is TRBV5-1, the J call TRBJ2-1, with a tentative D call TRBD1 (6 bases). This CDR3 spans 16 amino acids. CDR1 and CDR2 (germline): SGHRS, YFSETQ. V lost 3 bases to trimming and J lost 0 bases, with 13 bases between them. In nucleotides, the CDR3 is TGCGCCAGCAGCTCGACAGGCGGAAGCTCCTACAATGAGCAGTTCTTC. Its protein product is CASSSTGGSSYNEQFF.

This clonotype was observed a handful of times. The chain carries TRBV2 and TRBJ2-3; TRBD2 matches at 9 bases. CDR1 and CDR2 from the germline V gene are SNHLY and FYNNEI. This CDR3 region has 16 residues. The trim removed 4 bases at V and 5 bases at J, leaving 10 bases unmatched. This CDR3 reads CASSAFGAGGGDTQYF. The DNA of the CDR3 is TGTGCCAGCAGTGCTTTTGGAGCGGGAGGAGGAGATACGCAGTATTTT.

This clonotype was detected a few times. This CDR3 reads CASSLQGSRTDTQYF. CDR3 bases: TGCGCCAGCAGCTTGCAGGGTAGCCGCACAGATACGCAGTATTTT. The chain links TRBV5-1 to TRBJ2-3; weak D call: TRBD1 (5 bases). Germline lookup yields CDR1 SGHRS and CDR2 YFSETQ. CDR3 size: 15 residues. Trimming cost V 1 base and J 1 base, with 10 bases left between them.

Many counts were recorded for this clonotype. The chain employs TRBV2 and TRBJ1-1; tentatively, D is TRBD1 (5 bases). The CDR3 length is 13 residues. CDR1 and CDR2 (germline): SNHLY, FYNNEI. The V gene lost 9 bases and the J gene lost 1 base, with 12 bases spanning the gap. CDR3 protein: CARDKGKNTEAFF. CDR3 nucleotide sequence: TGTGCCAGGGACAAGGGGAAGAACACTGAAGCTTTCTTT.

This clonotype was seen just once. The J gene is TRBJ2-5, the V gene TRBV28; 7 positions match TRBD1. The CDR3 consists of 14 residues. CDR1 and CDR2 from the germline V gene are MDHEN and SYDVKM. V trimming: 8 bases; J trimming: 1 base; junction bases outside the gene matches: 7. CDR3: CASGRGTAQETQYF. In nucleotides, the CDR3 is TGTGCCAGCGGACGTGGGACAGCCCAAGAGACCCAGTACTTC.

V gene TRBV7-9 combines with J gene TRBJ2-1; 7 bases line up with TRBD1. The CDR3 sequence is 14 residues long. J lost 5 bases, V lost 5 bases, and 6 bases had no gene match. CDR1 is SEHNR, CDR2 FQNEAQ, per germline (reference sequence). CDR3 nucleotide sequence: TGTGCCAGCAGCCCCGGGACAGACAACAATGAGCAGTTCTTC. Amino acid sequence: CASSPGTDNNEQFF. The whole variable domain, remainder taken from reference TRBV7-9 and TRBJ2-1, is DTGVSQNPRHKITKRGQNVTFRCDPISEHNRLYWYRQTLGQGPEFLTYFQNEAQLEKSRLLSDRFSAERPKGSFSTLEIQRTEQGDSAMYLCASSPGTDNNEQFFGPGTRLTVL.

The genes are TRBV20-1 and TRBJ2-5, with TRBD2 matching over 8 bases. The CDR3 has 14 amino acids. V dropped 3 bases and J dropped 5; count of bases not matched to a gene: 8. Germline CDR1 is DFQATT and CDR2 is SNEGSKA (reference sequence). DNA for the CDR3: TGCAGTGCTAGCCAAGCGGGAGTCGGGGAGACCCAGTACTTC. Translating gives CSASQAGVGETQYF.

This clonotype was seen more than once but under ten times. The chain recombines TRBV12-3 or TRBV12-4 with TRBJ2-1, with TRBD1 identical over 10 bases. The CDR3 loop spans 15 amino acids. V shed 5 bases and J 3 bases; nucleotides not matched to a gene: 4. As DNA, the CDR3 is TGTGCCAGCAGTACGGGACAGGGGTACTACAATGAGCAGTTCTTC. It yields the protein CASSTGQGYYNEQFF.

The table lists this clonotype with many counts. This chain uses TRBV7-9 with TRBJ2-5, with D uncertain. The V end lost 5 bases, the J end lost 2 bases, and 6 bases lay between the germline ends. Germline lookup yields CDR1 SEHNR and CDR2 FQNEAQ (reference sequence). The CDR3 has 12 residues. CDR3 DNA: TGTGCCAGCAGCCGACCTCAAGAGACCCAGTACTTC. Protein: CASSRPQETQYF.

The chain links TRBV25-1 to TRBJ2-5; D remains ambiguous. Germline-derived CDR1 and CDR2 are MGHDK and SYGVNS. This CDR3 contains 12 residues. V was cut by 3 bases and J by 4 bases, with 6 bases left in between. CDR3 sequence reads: CASSDYGETQYF. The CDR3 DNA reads TGTGCCAGCAGTGACTACGGAGAGACCCAGTACTTC.

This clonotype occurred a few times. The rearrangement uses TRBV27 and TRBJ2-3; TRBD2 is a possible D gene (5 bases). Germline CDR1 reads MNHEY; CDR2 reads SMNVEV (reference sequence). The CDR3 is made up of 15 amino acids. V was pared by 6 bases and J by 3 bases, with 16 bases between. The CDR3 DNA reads TGTGCCAGCAGCGTCGGCGGAGGAAGGACAGATACGCAGTATTTT. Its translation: CASSVGGGRTDTQYF.

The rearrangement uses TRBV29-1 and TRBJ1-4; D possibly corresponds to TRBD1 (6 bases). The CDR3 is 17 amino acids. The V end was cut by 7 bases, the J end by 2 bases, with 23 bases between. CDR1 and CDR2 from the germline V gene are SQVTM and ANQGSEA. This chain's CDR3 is CSARQSGAGGTNEKLFF. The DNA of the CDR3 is TGCAGCGCTCGGCAGTCAGGGGCGGGCGGGACTAATGAAAAACTGTTTTTT.

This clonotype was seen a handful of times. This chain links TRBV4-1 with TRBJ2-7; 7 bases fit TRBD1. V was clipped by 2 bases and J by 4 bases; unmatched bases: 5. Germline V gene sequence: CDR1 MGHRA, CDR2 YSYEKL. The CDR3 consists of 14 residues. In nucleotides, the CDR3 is TGCGCCAGCAGCCAACAAAGACAGGGTTACGAGCAGTACTTC. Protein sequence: CASSQQRQGYEQYF.

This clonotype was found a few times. This CDR3 is CASSVQSSYNEQFF. DNA of the CDR3: TGTGCCAGCAGCGTACAGAGCTCCTACAATGAGCAGTTCTTC. V gene TRBV9 combines with J gene TRBJ2-1; D remains unclear. Germline loops: CDR1 SGDLS, CDR2 YYNGEE. The length of the CDR3 is 14 residues. V lost 1 base and J lost 0, with 5 bases in between.

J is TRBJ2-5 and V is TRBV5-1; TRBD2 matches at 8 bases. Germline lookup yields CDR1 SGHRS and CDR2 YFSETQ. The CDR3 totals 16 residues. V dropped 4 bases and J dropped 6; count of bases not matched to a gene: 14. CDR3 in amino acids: CASSQGRGSGMKTQYF. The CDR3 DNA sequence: TGCGCCAGCAGCCAGGGTCGGGGTAGCGGGATGAAGACCCAGTACTTC. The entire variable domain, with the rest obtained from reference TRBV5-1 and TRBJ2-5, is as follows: KAGVTQTPRYLIKTRGQQVTLSCSPISGHRSVSWYQQTPGQGLQFLFEYFSETQRNKGNFPGRFSGRQFSNSRSEMNVSTLELGDSALYLCASSQGRGSGMKTQYFGPGTRLLVL.

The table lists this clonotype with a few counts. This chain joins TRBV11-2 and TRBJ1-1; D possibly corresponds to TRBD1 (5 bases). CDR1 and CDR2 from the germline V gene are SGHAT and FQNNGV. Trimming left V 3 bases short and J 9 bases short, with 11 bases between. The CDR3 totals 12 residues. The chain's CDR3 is CASSLAWGQAFF. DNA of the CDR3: TGTGCCAGCAGCTTGGCGTGGGGCCAAGCTTTCTTT.

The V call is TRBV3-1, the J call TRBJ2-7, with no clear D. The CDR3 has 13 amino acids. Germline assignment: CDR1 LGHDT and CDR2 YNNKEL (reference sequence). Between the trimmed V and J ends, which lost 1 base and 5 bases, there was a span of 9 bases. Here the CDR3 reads CASSQAQQNEQYF. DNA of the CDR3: TGTGCCAGCAGCCAAGCTCAGCAGAACGAGCAGTACTTC.

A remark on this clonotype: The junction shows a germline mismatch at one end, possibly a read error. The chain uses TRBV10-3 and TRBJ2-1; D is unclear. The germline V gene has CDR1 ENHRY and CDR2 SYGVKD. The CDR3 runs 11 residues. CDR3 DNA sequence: TGTGCCATCAGGAAGAATGATGATCAGTTCTTC. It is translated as CAIRKNDDQFF.

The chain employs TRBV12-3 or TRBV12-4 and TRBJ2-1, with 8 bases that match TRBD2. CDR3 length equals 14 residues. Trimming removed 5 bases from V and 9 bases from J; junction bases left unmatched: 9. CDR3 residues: CASSIPGLGAEQFF. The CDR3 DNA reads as TGTGCCAGCAGTATTCCGGGACTAGGGGCTGAGCAGTTCTTC.

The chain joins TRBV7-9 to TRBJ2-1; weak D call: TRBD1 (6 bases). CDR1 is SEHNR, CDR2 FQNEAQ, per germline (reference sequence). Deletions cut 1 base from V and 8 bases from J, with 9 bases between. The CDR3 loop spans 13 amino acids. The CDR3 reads CASSLVGAYEQFF. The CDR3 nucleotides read TGTGCCAGCAGCTTAGTGGGGGCGTATGAGCAGTTCTTC.